The rows below give T cell receptor beta chains drawn from one sample of a study of T cell responses to AZD1222 COVID-19 vaccine. Produced via immunoSEQ multiplex PCR; TCRdb's table is partial and in-frame only. Here the sample spans approximately 170,000 clones, 80% to 95% being singletons. Sequencing was performed on peripheral blood, taken on day 0 of AZD1222 vaccination. These receptors came from an adult in good health. CDR3s include the opening cysteine and the closing phenylalanine or tryptophan. Fields, in order: J gene, V gene, D gene, clone size, CDR3 protein, CDR3 DNA. A D gene is named only where the DNA matches it firmly. A row's size may be missing; if present it is once, few, many or a size class.

j_call: TRBJ2-5
v_call: TRBV29-1
d_call: TRBD1
clone_size: -
cdr3_aa: CSLTPGQEGETQYF
cdr3_nt: TGCAGCCTCACCCCGGGACAGGAGGGGGAGACCCAGTACTTC

j_call: TRBJ1-5
v_call: TRBV1
d_call: -
clone_size: -
cdr3_aa: CTSSQDRGQGEQPQHF
cdr3_nt: TGCACCAGCAGCCAAGACCGGGGACAGGGTGAACAGCCCCAGCATTTT

j_call: TRBJ2-1
v_call: TRBV29-1
d_call: TRBD2
clone_size: -
cdr3_aa: CSSLAGTYNEQFF
cdr3_nt: TGCAGCTCATTAGCGGGGACCTACAATGAGCAGTTCTTC

j_call: TRBJ2-5
v_call: TRBV15
d_call: -
clone_size: -
cdr3_aa: CATSRAGVGQETQYF
cdr3_nt: TGTGCCACCAGCAGAGCGGGTGTCGGTCAAGAGACCCAGTACTTC

j_call: TRBJ2-1
v_call: TRBV5-1
d_call: TRBD2
clone_size: -
cdr3_aa: CASSLGSSGRGIDEQFF
cdr3_nt: TGCGCCAGCAGCTTGGGGTCTAGCGGGAGAGGTATTGATGAGCAGTTCTTC

j_call: TRBJ2-7
v_call: TRBV29-1
d_call: -
clone_size: -
cdr3_aa: CSAKGDLIYEQYF
cdr3_nt: TGCAGCGCTAAGGGAGACCTTATCTACGAGCAGTACTTC

j_call: TRBJ1-1
v_call: TRBV28
d_call: TRBD1
clone_size: -
cdr3_aa: CASSSYRGTEAFF
cdr3_nt: TGTGCCAGCAGTTCGTACAGGGGCACTGAAGCTTTCTTT

j_call: TRBJ2-2
v_call: TRBV11-2
d_call: -
clone_size: -
cdr3_aa: CASSFPGRHTGELFF
cdr3_nt: TGTGCCAGCAGCTTCCCGGGACGGCACACCGGGGAGCTGTTTTTT

j_call: TRBJ1-1
v_call: TRBV7-3
d_call: TRBD1
clone_size: -
cdr3_aa: CASSPGDRNTEAFF
cdr3_nt: TGTGCCAGCAGCCCCGGGGACAGGAACACTGAAGCTTTCTTT

j_call: TRBJ2-1
v_call: TRBV4-1
d_call: -
clone_size: -
cdr3_aa: CASSQDGPSEQFF
cdr3_nt: TGCGCCAGCAGCCAAGATGGTCCCTCTGAGCAGTTCTTC

j_call: TRBJ1-4
v_call: TRBV27
d_call: -
clone_size: -
cdr3_aa: CASKFRANEKLFF
cdr3_nt: TGTGCCAGCAAATTTCGGGCTAATGAAAAACTGTTTTTT

j_call: TRBJ2-7
v_call: TRBV4-1
d_call: -
clone_size: -
cdr3_aa: CASSIRDKSYEQYF
cdr3_nt: TGCGCCAGCAGCATCCGGGACAAGAGCTACGAGCAGTACTTC

j_call: TRBJ1-1
v_call: TRBV11-3
d_call: -
clone_size: -
cdr3_aa: CASSQTPNTEAFF
cdr3_nt: TGTGCCAGCAGCCAAACGCCGAACACTGAAGCTTTCTTT

j_call: TRBJ2-7
v_call: TRBV5-1
d_call: -
clone_size: -
cdr3_aa: CASSTGQSYEQYF
cdr3_nt: TGCGCCAGCAGCACCGGACAGTCCTACGAGCAGTACTTC

j_call: TRBJ1-5
v_call: TRBV2
d_call: TRBD1
clone_size: -
cdr3_aa: CASNPGGWSNQPQHF
cdr3_nt: TGTGCCAGCAATCCAGGGGGCTGGAGCAATCAGCCCCAGCATTTT

j_call: TRBJ1-5
v_call: TRBV4-2
d_call: -
clone_size: -
cdr3_aa: CASSQDGQTGPHQPQHF
cdr3_nt: TGTGCCAGCAGCCAAGATGGCCAGACGGGCCCTCATCAGCCCCAGCATTTT

j_call: TRBJ1-5
v_call: TRBV7-3
d_call: TRBD1
clone_size: -
cdr3_aa: CASSLRQGQPQHF
cdr3_nt: TGTGCCAGCAGCTTACGACAGGGTCAGCCCCAGCATTTT

j_call: TRBJ1-5
v_call: TRBV9
d_call: -
clone_size: -
cdr3_aa: CASSVDGVSQPQHF
cdr3_nt: TGTGCCAGCAGCGTAGACGGGGTAAGTCAGCCCCAGCATTTT

j_call: TRBJ2-1
v_call: TRBV5-1
d_call: -
clone_size: -
cdr3_aa: CASSLRGGSSYNEQFF
cdr3_nt: TGCGCCAGCAGCTTGCGCGGGGGCTCCTCCTACAATGAGCAGTTCTTC

j_call: TRBJ1-5
v_call: TRBV15
d_call: TRBD1
clone_size: -
cdr3_aa: CATSRRTGGGQPQHF
cdr3_nt: TGTGCCACCAGCAGGCGGACAGGGGGCGGACAGCCCCAGCATTTT

j_call: TRBJ2-6
v_call: TRBV11-2
d_call: -
clone_size: -
cdr3_aa: CASSLESGQLSGANVLTF
cdr3_nt: TGTGCCAGCAGCTTAGAATCTGGGCAGCTCTCTGGGGCCAACGTCCTGACTTTC

j_call: TRBJ2-7
v_call: TRBV7-3
d_call: -
clone_size: -
cdr3_aa: CASSLGAGSYEQYF
cdr3_nt: TGTGCCAGCAGCTTGGGAGCAGGGTCCTACGAGCAGTACTTC

j_call: TRBJ2-7
v_call: TRBV6-5
d_call: -
clone_size: -
cdr3_aa: CASSYGRLGYEQYF
cdr3_nt: TGTGCCAGCAGTTACGGCAGGTTGGGGTACGAGCAGTACTTC

j_call: TRBJ1-2
v_call: TRBV5-8
d_call: TRBD1
clone_size: -
cdr3_aa: CASRQTGGNYGYTF
cdr3_nt: TGTGCCAGCAGGCAAACAGGGGGTAACTATGGCTACACCTTC

j_call: TRBJ2-7
v_call: TRBV4-1
d_call: -
clone_size: -
cdr3_aa: CASSQVGYEQYF
cdr3_nt: TGCGCCAGCAGCCAAGTTGGCTACGAGCAGTACTTC

j_call: TRBJ2-2
v_call: TRBV2
d_call: -
clone_size: -
cdr3_aa: CASSEFGGQGTGELFF
cdr3_nt: TGTGCCAGCAGTGAATTTGGGGGGCAGGGCACCGGGGAGCTGTTTTTT

j_call: TRBJ2-2
v_call: TRBV14
d_call: TRBD2
clone_size: -
cdr3_aa: CASSPRGLALDTGELFF
cdr3_nt: TGTGCCAGCAGCCCGAGAGGACTAGCTCTTGACACCGGGGAGCTGTTTTTT

j_call: TRBJ1-6
v_call: TRBV5-1
d_call: -
clone_size: -
cdr3_aa: CASSFWAGANSPLHF
cdr3_nt: TGCGCCAGCAGCTTTTGGGCAGGGGCTAATTCACCCCTCCACTTT

j_call: TRBJ2-3
v_call: TRBV6-2/TRBV6-3
d_call: -
clone_size: -
cdr3_aa: CASSTPGKAADTQYF
cdr3_nt: TGTGCCAGCAGTACCCCGGGGAAGGCGGCTGATACGCAGTATTTT

j_call: TRBJ1-1
v_call: TRBV18
d_call: -
clone_size: -
cdr3_aa: CASSPDIMNTEAFF
cdr3_nt: TGTGCCAGCTCACCTGATATAATGAACACTGAAGCTTTCTTT

j_call: TRBJ2-7
v_call: TRBV2
d_call: TRBD2
clone_size: -
cdr3_aa: CASRELAGTSYEQYF
cdr3_nt: TGTGCCAGCAGGGAACTAGCGGGTACGTCCTACGAGCAGTACTTC

j_call: TRBJ2-7
v_call: TRBV10-2
d_call: TRBD1
clone_size: -
cdr3_aa: CASSEFRTGSYEQYF
cdr3_nt: TGCGCCAGCAGTGAGTTTCGGACAGGGTCCTACGAGCAGTACTTC

j_call: TRBJ1-4
v_call: TRBV2
d_call: -
clone_size: -
cdr3_aa: CASSLGLNEKLFF
cdr3_nt: TGTGCCAGCAGCCTAGGACTTAACGAAAAACTGTTTTTT

j_call: TRBJ2-7
v_call: TRBV11-2
d_call: -
clone_size: once
cdr3_aa: CASSVTFRGEQYF
cdr3_nt: TGTGCCAGCAGCGTTACCTTTAGAGGGGAGCAGTACTTC

j_call: TRBJ2-1
v_call: TRBV4-1
d_call: -
clone_size: -
cdr3_aa: CASSQDRYGNEQFF
cdr3_nt: TGCGCCAGCAGCCAAGATCGTTACGGGAATGAGCAGTTCTTC

j_call: TRBJ2-2
v_call: TRBV5-4
d_call: TRBD2
clone_size: -
cdr3_aa: CASSFPAGVITGELFF
cdr3_nt: TGTGCCAGCAGCTTCCCAGCGGGAGTCATCACCGGGGAGCTGTTTTTT

j_call: TRBJ1-5
v_call: TRBV5-8
d_call: -
clone_size: -
cdr3_aa: CASSFATENQPQHF
cdr3_nt: TGTGCCAGCAGCTTCGCGACAGAAAATCAGCCCCAGCATTTT

j_call: TRBJ2-1
v_call: TRBV5-1
d_call: TRBD2
clone_size: -
cdr3_aa: CASVLTSGVYNEQFF
cdr3_nt: TGCGCCAGCGTACTAACTAGCGGGGTCTACAATGAGCAGTTCTTC

j_call: TRBJ1-3
v_call: TRBV11-2
d_call: TRBD1
clone_size: -
cdr3_aa: CASSSTGGSSGNTIYF
cdr3_nt: TGTGCCAGCAGCTCCACAGGGGGGAGCTCTGGAAACACCATATATTTT

j_call: TRBJ1-5
v_call: TRBV2
d_call: TRBD1
clone_size: few
cdr3_aa: CASSPTGGVGQPQHF
cdr3_nt: TGTGCCAGCAGCCCGACAGGGGGGGTAGGTCAGCCCCAGCATTTT

j_call: TRBJ2-2
v_call: TRBV4-2
d_call: TRBD2
clone_size: -
cdr3_aa: CASSPDGGRVGELFF
cdr3_nt: TGTGCCAGCAGCCCCGATGGGGGGAGGGTGGGGGAGCTGTTTTTT

j_call: TRBJ1-4
v_call: TRBV28
d_call: -
clone_size: -
cdr3_aa: CASGSVGKLFF
cdr3_nt: TGTGCCAGCGGCTCCGTTGGAAAACTGTTTTTT

j_call: TRBJ2-7
v_call: TRBV6-1
d_call: -
clone_size: -
cdr3_aa: CASSEEGAGSYEQYF
cdr3_nt: TGTGCCAGCAGTGAAGAAGGGGCCGGCTCCTACGAGCAGTACTTC

j_call: TRBJ2-1
v_call: TRBV2
d_call: -
clone_size: -
cdr3_aa: CASSDGQFGGGDEQFF
cdr3_nt: TGTGCCAGCAGTGACGGACAGTTTGGTGGAGGCGATGAGCAGTTCTTC

j_call: TRBJ2-2
v_call: TRBV5-5
d_call: -
clone_size: once
cdr3_aa: CASSLLGGSGELFF
cdr3_nt: TGTGCCAGCAGCTTGCTGGGGGGTTCCGGGGAGCTGTTTTTT

j_call: TRBJ1-1
v_call: TRBV6-6
d_call: TRBD1
clone_size: -
cdr3_aa: CASNSRTGGTEAFF
cdr3_nt: TGTGCCAGCAACTCACGGACAGGAGGGACTGAAGCTTTCTTT

j_call: TRBJ1-1
v_call: TRBV5-1
d_call: -
clone_size: -
cdr3_aa: CASSTPTGGEAFF
cdr3_nt: TGCGCCAGCAGCACACCGACAGGCGGTGAAGCTTTCTTT

j_call: TRBJ2-1
v_call: TRBV7-9
d_call: TRBD2
clone_size: -
cdr3_aa: CASSYGLGSNEQFF
cdr3_nt: TGTGCCAGCAGCTATGGACTAGGGTCGAATGAGCAGTTCTTC

j_call: TRBJ1-5
v_call: TRBV4-1
d_call: TRBD1
clone_size: -
cdr3_aa: CASSQGTGVGPQHF
cdr3_nt: TGCGCCAGCAGCCAGGGGACAGGGGTTGGGCCCCAGCATTTT

j_call: TRBJ1-3
v_call: TRBV11-2
d_call: -
clone_size: -
cdr3_aa: CASSLGRDGNTIYF
cdr3_nt: TGTGCCAGCAGCCTTGGACGGGACGGAAACACCATATATTTT

j_call: TRBJ2-2
v_call: TRBV29-1
d_call: -
clone_size: -
cdr3_aa: CSVEELRIGDTGELFF
cdr3_nt: TGCAGCGTTGAAGAGCTTCGGATAGGGGACACCGGGGAGCTGTTTTTT

j_call: TRBJ1-1
v_call: TRBV25-1
d_call: TRBD1
clone_size: -
cdr3_aa: CASSARDRVGKNTEAFF
cdr3_nt: TGTGCCAGCAGTGCCCGAGACAGGGTAGGTAAGAACACTGAAGCTTTCTTT

j_call: TRBJ1-2
v_call: TRBV24-1
d_call: -
clone_size: -
cdr3_aa: CATSDLSGYTF
cdr3_nt: TGTGCCACCAGTGATTTGTCCGGCTACACCTTC

j_call: TRBJ1-4
v_call: TRBV5-1
d_call: TRBD1
clone_size: -
cdr3_aa: CASSPRQGRATNEKLFF
cdr3_nt: TGCGCCAGCAGCCCGCGACAGGGGAGAGCAACTAATGAAAAACTGTTTTTT

j_call: TRBJ1-2
v_call: TRBV7-2
d_call: TRBD1
clone_size: -
cdr3_aa: CASSLDSGQGNGYTF
cdr3_nt: TGTGCCAGCAGCTTAGATTCGGGACAGGGTAATGGCTACACCTTC

j_call: TRBJ1-5
v_call: TRBV27
d_call: -
clone_size: -
cdr3_aa: CASRAGHFSNQPQHF
cdr3_nt: TGTGCCAGCAGGGCGGGACACTTTAGCAATCAGCCCCAGCATTTT

j_call: TRBJ2-7
v_call: TRBV5-1
d_call: TRBD1
clone_size: -
cdr3_aa: CASSLTTGGITYEQYF
cdr3_nt: TGCGCCAGCAGCCTAACGACAGGGGGCATTACGTACGAGCAGTACTTC

j_call: TRBJ1-2
v_call: TRBV11-2
d_call: TRBD1
clone_size: -
cdr3_aa: CASSPQGGPNYGYTF
cdr3_nt: TGTGCCAGCAGCCCCCAAGGGGGCCCCAACTATGGCTACACCTTC

j_call: TRBJ2-1
v_call: TRBV7-2
d_call: TRBD2
clone_size: -
cdr3_aa: CASSSSGTSGRQQFF
cdr3_nt: TGTGCCAGCAGCTCCTCCGGGACTAGCGGCCGGCAGCAGTTCTTC

j_call: TRBJ2-2
v_call: TRBV5-1
d_call: -
clone_size: -
cdr3_aa: CASSPDRTLNTGELFF
cdr3_nt: TGCGCCAGCAGCCCAGACAGAACACTGAACACCGGGGAGCTGTTTTTT